The subject of this entry is one T cell receptor (beta chain). Authors' data handling: Cell counts per sample came from amplifying reference gene primers. Assay used: immunoSEQ multiplex PCR; TCRdb lists only in-frame clones, some missing. V and J calls and clone size come straight from that table; D and trimming were deduced from the DNA. Among about 65,000 clones listed, 90% to 95% were seen once. This sample stems from a study of blood T cell repertoires in COVID-19. In the study overall: Acute and convalescent COVID-19 samples came from the United States, Italy and Spain. Sources were T cells, B-cell-depleted T cells, or PBMCs; the material itself was cDNA or gDNA.

This CDR3 region has 14 residues. With 5 bases removed from V and 3 bases from J, the gap between germline ends came to 12 bases. Germline lookup yields CDR1 SEHNR and CDR2 FQNEAQ (reference sequence). This TCR derives from a man in his sixties or seventies with active COVID-19. J is TRBJ2-3 and V is TRBV7-9; the D gene is possibly TRBD1 (6 bases). Sequenced input: peripheral blood. The CDR3 protein is CASSQAGVTDTQYF. In DNA, the CDR3 is TGTGCCAGCAGCCAAGCAGGGGTTACAGATACGCAGTATTTT.